The entry below describes one TCR beta chain. Antigen unknown. The CDR3 has 15 residues. Germline values: CDR1 SEHNR, CDR2 FQNEAQ (reference sequence). These data are taken from a study of T cells expressing NK-cell markers. At the level of the study: The authors derived TCR beta repertoires from sorted CD3+CD56+NKG2C+, CD3+CD56+NKG2C- and CD3+CD56-NKG2C+ T cells. Sequencing covered eight donors, seven HCMV-seropositive and one seronegative. Study observations and caveats: The contribution of dominant NKG2C+ clonotypes to CD8+ T cells in about 6 donors was roughly 1.0-7.5%.

For each CDR3 protein, TCRdb gives one entry from its re-call of the 5' RACE reads, without DNA. Its table lists 300,000 to 500,000 distinct CDR3 sequences. This clonotype was obtained from a woman aged 45-59 years in good health. The chain carries TRBV7-9 and TRBJ1-1; no DNA is available, so the TRBD1 call from TCRdb remains unchecked. Sequenced sample: blood T cells: a sorted CD56 or NKG2C T cell subset, CD4+ or CD8+ T cells, or bulk PBMC T cells (not recorded which). The CDR3 loop reads CASSSIEGGNTEAFF.